This T cell receptor (beta chain) was retrieved from a study of cytomegalovirus exposure and HLA in healthy donors (dated by TCRdb to 2017 to 2019). At the level of the whole study: An earlier analysis of roughly 630 of the donors reported approximately 290 Gb of sequence data and around 120 million unique TCR beta sequences from about 179 million T cells. An early release that covered some 630 HLA-typed donors contained around 300 gigabases of sequencing data and 65 million to 100 million unique TCR sequences. The genetic ancestry cluster associated with self-reported Caucasian donors included 81% of the 398 genotyped donors. The aim of the study was to test whether cataloging public T cell receptors could identify signatures of past pathogen exposure. The study profiled the T cell repertoires of hundreds of subjects by immunosequencing and related them to cytomegalovirus serostatus. Besides the first cohort of around 670 subjects, a separate validation cohort made up of 95 to 150 different subjects was used. The study combined high-throughput TCR immunosequencing, statistical association of individual TCRs with disease status, and machine learning to predict cytomegalovirus infection status. To study patterns of TCR occurrence, a later analysis re-analyzed previously published TCR beta repertoires from 550 to 800 donors and added high-resolution HLA genotyping. Rather than drawing on any new phenotypic data, the later analysis identified candidate immune exposures from TCR beta sequences and the way those sequences occurred across donors. An earlier analysis of 587 of the donors used high-throughput TCR beta sequencing to judge whether each TCR beta V gene segment behaved as functional or pseudogenic. Donor age, sex, ethnicity and CMV serostatus were collected together with the repertoire data. A later genetic analysis took genome-wide SNP genotypes for about 60% of the roughly 670 donors and used that subset as a discovery cohort. Every repertoire in the discovery cohort had been generated on one and the same sequencing platform. HLA typing included class I and class II loci at four-digit resolution. Typing coverage differed by locus: A, B, C, DRB1 and DQB1 were typed in roughly 620-630 donors, DQA1 in about 560, DPA1 in around 580, and DPB1 in roughly 450. Four to six DR-DQ haplotypes were handled as single units for association and clustering because linkage in the cohort was strong. Across approximately 400 genotyped donors of the cohort, an average of about 240,000 unique TCR beta nucleotide sequences per donor were sequenced, and 15% to 20% of those sequences were non-productive. Broad study findings and their caveats: Correlated functional status among segregating V segments might be attributable to linkage disequilibrium, but an unknown experimental factor could not be ruled out. About 15 rarely observed V segments, including chromosome 9 orphons, were excluded from the earlier analysis of approximately 600 of the donors because counts were too low. Because HLA typing was missing for some donors at each locus, association tests included only the typed subset. In the study, 150 to 200 TCR beta chains were listed as associated with cytomegalovirus. It was suggested by the authors that the approach could potentially be generalized to other disease states and immunological phenotypes. Broadly in line with IMGT annotations, most TCR beta V segments showed up in productive rearrangements about 87% or about 30% of the time in an earlier analysis of several hundred of the donors. In a later analysis, HLA-associated TCR beta chains showed more clonal expansion and lower generation probabilities than non-associated chains that were equally common. Most TCR sequences were observed very rarely across donors, whereas some public TCRs were present in many individuals. A later analysis associated about 17,000 TCR beta sequences with specific HLA alleles at a false discovery rate of 0.05. Presence/absence analyses assumed roughly uniform sequencing depth across donors, an assumption that may not hold. Cytomegalovirus status was reported to be diagnosed by the classifier with high specificity and sensitivity in both the original and validation cohorts. V-gene and J-gene trimming of TCR beta chains was associated with a missense DCLRE1C variant in a later genetic analysis, and the association was replicated in an independent cohort. Assigning TCR associations to individual alleles was difficult when HLA alleles, especially DR and DQ, strongly co-occurred. In a later genetic analysis, fewer N-insertions in productive TCRs were reported among donors in an Asian-associated ancestry cluster than the roughly 700-donor mean. A later analysis found that TCR association rates varied across HLA loci, with DRB1 alleles showing the most associated TCRs and HLA-C alleles the fewest. A group of highly shared sequence variants was considered likely to be a technical artifact of the sequencing pipeline. Immune exposure information for the cohort was limited to CMV serostatus. A further reported finding was that TCR beta sequences accurately predicted the HLA-A and HLA-B alleles for most subjects in the first cohort. Some IMGT-functional V segments, including TRBV6-2 and TRBV6-3, could not be told apart with the 87-base-pair reads, so those segments were excluded. According to a later analysis, parvovirus B19, influenza, CMV and Epstein-Barr virus appeared linked to several top co-occurrence clusters. In vitro tests confirmed that a few of the cytomegalovirus-associated TCR beta chains recognize cytomegalovirus antigens. A later analysis found that most CMV-associated TCR beta chains appeared HLA-restricted, with HLA associations seemingly driven largely by CMV exposure. In this cohort, only TCR beta chains were sequenced, and detectable features were limited by the absence of alpha or paired-chain data.

Receptor libraries were prepared by the immunoSEQ multiplex PCR assay. A mixture of 60 forward primers for TCR Vbeta segments and 13 reverse primers for TCR Jbeta segments was used in the multiplex PCR. Amplification of the CDR3 region of rearranged TCR beta genes was performed with a multiplex PCR assay on genomic DNA. The Illumina HiSeq System was used to sequence the amplified TCR beta libraries as 87-base-pair reads. The paper's data handling went like this. A later analysis tallied 75 million to 95 million unique TCR beta chains across the 600 to 700 repertoires, and approximately 12 million of those chains were shared by two or more donors. Raw reads were error-corrected and collapsed into unique sequences by a nearest-neighbor algorithm in which closely related sequences were merged to remove PCR and sequencing errors. V, D and J gene segments were assigned by aligning CDR3 sequences to IMGT reference sequences. For a sequence to be retained, at least a six-nucleotide match to both a V gene segment and a J gene segment was required. A rearrangement counted as productive if the CDR3 had no stop codons and remained in frame with V and J, and every other rearrangement counted as non-productive. CDR3 was defined according to IMGT convention as the region running from the second conserved V-encoded cysteine to the conserved J-encoded phenylalanine. Sequences without an unambiguous match to a single V gene segment were excluded from the earlier analysis of approximately 560 of the donors. An earlier analysis of 587 of the donors called V segments functional above 56.7% productive rearrangements and segregating when the between-donor standard deviation exceeded 5%. A statistical classification framework was built for diagnosing cytomegalovirus status from the catalog of TCR beta chain sequences. V and J gene assignment, in a later analysis, came from comparing TCR nucleotide sequences with IMGT/GENE-DB human TR gene sequences. A later analysis assigned CDR3 sequences and most-parsimonious VDJ recombination scenarios with the TCRdist pipeline. In a later analysis, each TCR beta chain was defined by its CDR3 amino acid sequence together with its V-gene family, and reads lacking a unique V-gene family were excluded. As a way to deal with suspected cross-contamination and a sequencing artifact, a later analysis dropped 640 or so nucleotide sequences that were highly shared and had low generation probability. A later analysis calculated a clonal expansion index for each public chain from normalized within-repertoire ranks of inferred template counts. In a later analysis, generation probabilities were computed with a VDJ recombination model fitted to out-of-frame rearrangements, and the resulting probabilities were checked against IGoR. A later analysis scored TCR-TCR, TCR-HLA and TCR-CMV co-occurrence with hypergeometric tests, applying a repertoire-size bias correction to TCR pairs. To estimate false discovery rates, a later analysis permuted the HLA or CMV assignments 20 times. In a later analysis, co-occurring TCRs were grouped using DBSCAN, with TCRdist sequence similarity added in when clustering inside HLA-allele-positive subsets. For co-occurrence clustering, repertoires with fewer than 30,000 or more than 120,000 public chains were excluded, along with 5 or 6 repertoires with anomalous nucleotide sharing. In its TCRdb copy, this immuneACCESS table keeps in-frame sequences only and misses some clones. Where compared with another copy, unresolved V genes explain less than half of these, and the others have no known cause. V and J calls and clone size come straight from that table; D and trimming were deduced from the DNA. The table for this sample lists approximately 190,000 clones; about 81% of them were counted only once. About 0.78% of the sample rests with the top ten.

Its CDR3 holds 14 amino acids, cysteine through phenylalanine. Only the CDR3 DNA stays, 42 bases, in frame from base 1. Trimming leaves V shorter by 3 bases and J shorter by 5 bases, with the junction holding 2 bases beyond the gene matches. Via the germline V gene, CDR1 is ENHRY and CDR2 SYGVKD. About this clone itself: The antigen this receptor binds is unknown. It has no much larger one-base neighbor in the sample; base qualities were not kept.

The cohort comprised fewer than 750 healthy bone marrow donors. At the time of sampling, all cohort members were nominally healthy, though unrecorded immune exposures were likely present. The donor tested CMV seronegative, placing the donor among the roughly 340 seronegative members of the cohort. A peripheral blood sample was provided by each donor, and peripheral blood mononuclear cells were used for TCR beta sequencing. The Qiagen DNeasy Blood Extraction Kit was used to extract genomic DNA from the blood cell samples. The sequence derives from a woman aged 18-29 years in good health and CMV-seronegative. What was sequenced was PBMCs. Recombination linked TRBV10-3 to TRBJ2-3, with 10 bases aligning to TRBD1. The CDR3 loop reads CAISDGTGVDTQYF. The DNA sequence is as follows: TGTGCCATCAGTGACGGGACAGGGGTAGATACGCAGTATTTT.